This T cell receptor (beta chain) originates from a study of breast tumors, draining lymph nodes, adjacent tissues. Overall study results and limits: Findings are consistent with lymph node origin and intratumoral expansion of most tumor T cells.

As to this clonotype: Its matching antigen is unknown.

TCRdb passed the multiplex PCR reads through MiXCR, listing each CDR3 protein once. The top ten clones hold around an eighth of a sample with more than 20,000 distinct CDR3 sequences, approximately 23% of them seen once. Trimming removed 0 bases from V and 8 bases from J, with 11 bases in between. Germline lookup yields CDR1 LGHNA and CDR2 YSLEER. The CDR3 spans 15 residues. The rearrangement uses TRBV4-3 and TRBJ1-6, with TRBD1 as a possible D gene (5 bases). Sequencing was done on a sample of breast tumor tissue. The TCR sequence derives from a female donor with breast cancer. Some clones in this sample may be carry-over from other donors' samples. The CDR3 region has the DNA TGCGCCAGCAGCCAAGATCCAGGGTCGGATTCACCCCTCCACTTT. The encoded protein is CASSQDPGSDSPLHF.